The 25 T cell receptor beta chains in this list originate from one sample, sequenced in a study of OX40 agonist ivuxolimab in advanced cancers. The method was the immunoSEQ multiplex PCR assay. Not all clones reach the TCRdb copy of this immuneACCESS table, which keeps in-frame sequences only. Checked studies attribute under half of the gap to unresolved V genes and leave the rest unexplained. The sample data list 70,000 to 95,000 clones, and 70% to 90% of these were observed just once. Less than 0.85% of the sample comes from the top ten. The sample consisted of CD4+ or CD8+ T cells sorted from blood, taken in a trial of the OX40 agonist ivuxolimab. The source is an adult with an advanced solid tumor such as melanoma, head and neck, liver or kidney cancer.

On this clone: The final CDR3 position lacks the conserved phenylalanine or tryptophan, pointing to a likely read error. It is unclear where the CDR3 begins or ends on the DNA, so no DNA is shown, and the CDR3 is as TCRdb lists it. This chain uses TRBV20-1 with TRBJ1-1; TRBD1, the table's D call, was not compared with the DNA. Germline loops: CDR1 DFQATT, CDR2 SNEGSKA (reference sequence). The CDR3 is 8 residues long, ends included. CDR3 sequence reads: CSAREKGD.

J is TRBJ1-6 and V is TRBV6-1; unclear D gene. The CDR3 is made up of 13 amino acids. The V gene lost 0 bases and the J gene lost 10 bases, with 7 bases spanning the gap. From germline, CDR1 is MNHNS and CDR2 SASEGT. CDR3 sequence reads: CASSEARASPLHF. Here the CDR3 DNA reads TGTGCCAGCAGTGAAGCGCGTGCCTCACCCCTCCACTTT.

The rearrangement links TRBV10-3 to TRBJ1-5; D ambiguous. Germline lookup yields CDR1 ENHRY and CDR2 SYGVKD. V lost 2 bases to trimming and J lost 9 bases, with 5 bases between them. This CDR3 spans 11 amino acids. The CDR3 spells CAISEGGPQHF. Written as DNA, the CDR3 is TGTGCCATCAGTGAGGGTGGGCCCCAGCATTTT.

V is TRBV7-9 and J is TRBJ2-2; D ambiguous. The CDR3 has 13 amino acids. The ends were cut back, 7 bases at V and 6 bases at J, with 12 bases in the middle. Germline V lookup: CDR1 SEHNR, CDR2 FQNEAQ (reference sequence). This CDR3 reads CASTGLAAGELFF. CDR3 nucleotides: TGTGCCAGCACCGGTCTGGCGGCCGGGGAGCTGTTTTTT.

This chain uses TRBV20-1 with TRBJ2-5; D perhaps matches TRBD2 (5 bases). Germline lookup yields CDR1 DFQATT and CDR2 SNEGSKA (reference sequence). Trimming shortened V by 7 bases and J by 3 bases, and 9 bases separated the two germline ends. The length of the CDR3 is 11 residues. The CDR3 here is CSGEREETQYF. In DNA, the CDR3 is TGCAGTGGGGAGAGAGAAGAGACCCAGTACTTC.

The rearrangement uses TRBV11-1 and TRBJ2-6; TRBD1 might be the D (5 bases). CDR1 SGHAT and CDR2 FQDESV come from the germline V gene (reference sequence). Trimming shortened V by 7 bases and J by 0 bases, and 16 bases separated the two germline ends. This CDR3 has 17 residues. The CDR3 loop is CASNQRQSFSGANVLTF. DNA of the CDR3: TGTGCCAGCAACCAAAGACAGTCGTTCTCTGGGGCCAACGTCCTGACTTTC.

The gene calls are TRBV9 and TRBJ1-5, with a weak D call TRBD1 (5 bases). The CDR3 runs to 13 residues. Trimming left V 3 bases short and J 5 bases short, with 9 bases between. Germline V gives CDR1 SGDLS, CDR2 YYNGEE. CDR3 in amino acids: CASSGGVDQPQHF. CDR3 sequence (DNA): TGTGCCAGCAGCGGGGGGGTCGATCAGCCCCAGCATTTT.

This chain links TRBV6-5 with TRBJ1-1; maybe TRBD1 (6 bases). Trimming shortened V by 6 bases and J by 4 bases, and 15 bases separated the two germline ends. CDR1 MNHEY and CDR2 SVGAGI come from the germline V gene. The CDR3 sequence is 14 residues long. CDR3 residues: CASRRLQGGTEAFF. The CDR3 DNA is TGTGCCAGCAGACGACTACAGGGAGGCACTGAAGCTTTCTTT.

The rearrangement links TRBV5-1 to TRBJ2-3; TRBD1 might be the D (6 bases). V was shortened by 0 bases and J by 0 bases, with 8 bases between the two germline ends. The germline gives CDR1 SGHRS, CDR2 YFSETQ. The CDR3 sequence is 15 residues long. The CDR3 DNA sequence: TGCGCCAGCAGCTTGGCAGGGGCGAGCACAGATACGCAGTATTTT. It is translated as CASSLAGASTDTQYF.

In DNA form, the CDR3 reads TGCGCCAGCAGGCCAACCCAAGGACTGTCTACGCAGTATTTT. Encoded protein: CASRPTQGLSTQYF. The chain has TRBV5-1 and TRBJ2-3, with D possibly being TRBD2 (5 bases). Trimming stripped 5 bases from V and 8 bases from J, with 18 bases between. The CDR3 covers 14 residues. Per germline, CDR1 SGHRS and CDR2 YFSETQ.

This chain joins TRBV7-2 and TRBJ2-2; TRBD2 agrees at 7 bases. Germline CDR1 is SGHTA and CDR2 is FQGNSA. The CDR3 is made up of 15 amino acids. Trimming removed 0 bases from V and 3 bases from J; junction bases left unmatched: 1. The CDR3 spells CASSLAGGYTGELFF. The CDR3 nucleotides are TGTGCCAGCAGCTTAGCGGGGGGGTACACCGGGGAGCTGTTTTTT.

This chain connects TRBV7-2 to TRBJ2-3, with D hard to call. The V end was cut by 2 bases, the J end by 4 bases, with 4 bases between. This CDR3 is 12 amino acids long. From germline, CDR1 is SGHTA and CDR2 FQGNSA. The CDR3 bases are TGTGCCAGCAGCTTACTAGCAGATACGCAGTATTTT. This sequence encodes CASSLLADTQYF.

This chain links TRBV28 with TRBJ2-7; 8 nucleotides match TRBD1. The germline V gene has CDR1 MDHEN and CDR2 SYDVKM. This CDR3 is 17 amino acids long. The trim removed 10 bases at V and 1 base at J, leaving 18 bases unmatched. CDR3 DNA: TGTGCCACCAGAACTTTGACCGGGACAGGACATTCCTACGAGCAGTACTTC. This encodes CATRTLTGTGHSYEQYF.

V and J are TRBV25-1 and TRBJ2-7, with 9 nucleotides matching TRBD2. The CDR3 is 14 residues long. The J segment lost 6 bases and the V segment lost 3 bases, leaving 6 bases of the junction unmatched. The germline CDR1 and CDR2 sequences are MGHDK and SYGVNS. The DNA for the CDR3 is TGTGCCAGCAGTGAGTTAGCGGGAGTCGCCGAGCAGTACTTC. It translates to CASSELAGVAEQYF.

The rearrangement links TRBV21-1 to TRBJ2-5. TRBV21-1 is a known pseudogene. The CDR3 extends over 12 amino acids. The CDR3 bases are TGTGCCAGCAGCAGAGCGGTAGAGACCCAGTACTTC. Amino acid sequence: CASSRAVETQYF.

This chain links TRBV6-1 with TRBJ2-5; tentatively, D is TRBD2 (5 bases). Germline CDR1 and CDR2: MNHNS and SASEGT. Trimming left V 2 bases short and J 7 bases short, with 14 bases between. This CDR3 is 14 amino acids long. The CDR3 bases are TGTGCCAGCAGTGAAAGGTTGGGAAGCGGGACCCAGTACTTC. It specifies CASSERLGSGTQYF.

The chain couples TRBV5-1 to TRBJ2-5; 8 bases match TRBD1. The CDR3 consists of 13 residues. The J segment lost 4 bases and the V segment lost 2 bases, leaving 1 base of the junction unmatched. From germline, CDR1 is SGHRS and CDR2 YFSETQ. The CDR3 loop reads CASSFDRGETQYF. For the CDR3, the DNA is TGCGCCAGCAGCTTTGACAGGGGAGAGACCCAGTACTTC.

The V and J genes are TRBV7-3 and TRBJ2-1; D possibly corresponds to TRBD2 (5 bases). The germline V gene encodes CDR1 SGHTA and CDR2 FQGTGA. V was trimmed by 5 bases and J by 6 bases, leaving 20 bases between them. CDR3 length equals 16 residues. The CDR3 protein is CASSPVEGPGSNEQFF. As DNA, the CDR3 is TGTGCCAGCAGCCCGGTTGAGGGCCCGGGAAGCAATGAGCAGTTCTTC. Full variable domain (remainder filled in from reference TRBV7-3 and TRBJ2-1): GAGVSQTPSNKVTEKGKYVELRCDPISGHTALYWYRQSLGQGPEFLIYFQGTGAADDSGLPNDRFFAVRPEGSVSTLKIQRTERGDSAVYLCASSPVEGPGSNEQFFGPGTRLTVL.

The chain uses TRBV28 and TRBJ2-3, with TRBD2 identical over 7 bases. This CDR3 has 15 residues. CDR1 MDHEN and CDR2 SYDVKM come from the germline V gene. Losses at the gene ends were 11 bases for V and 3 bases for J; bases not matched to a gene: 14. The CDR3 here is CAGSWAGVLTDTQYF. The DNA for the CDR3 is TGTGCCGGTAGTTGGGCGGGAGTTTTAACAGATACGCAGTATTTT.

V gene TRBV19 combines with J gene TRBJ2-3; D remains unclear. This CDR3 has 14 residues. Germline V lookup: CDR1 LNHDA, CDR2 SQIVND (reference sequence). Trimming took off 3 bases at V and 2 bases at J, with 9 bases between the two ends. The DNA of the CDR3 is TGTGCCAGTAGTATGTTTGCGGTCACAGATACGCAGTATTTT. This sequence encodes CASSMFAVTDTQYF.

The rearrangement joins TRBV7-9 to TRBJ2-7; TRBD2 matches at 8 bases. Germline CDR1 SEHNR, CDR2 FQNEAQ (reference sequence). Trimming removed 6 bases from V and 6 bases from J; junction bases left unmatched: 13. The CDR3 runs to 15 residues. Here the CDR3 reads CASSALAGGIGEQYF. In DNA form, the CDR3 reads TGTGCCAGCAGTGCCCTCGCGGGAGGAATAGGCGAGCAGTACTTC.

The chain combines TRBV28 with TRBJ2-7; D is unresolved. From germline, CDR1 is MDHEN and CDR2 SYDVKM. The CDR3 contains 14 residues. Trimming took 5 bases from V and 1 from J, leaving 12 bases between them. As DNA, the CDR3 is TGTGCCAGCAGTGTATTTGCCGGATCCTACGAGCAGTACTTC. It is translated as CASSVFAGSYEQYF.

The chain has TRBV11-2 and TRBJ2-1, with 9 bases that match TRBD1. With V trimmed by 4 bases and J by 10 bases, 5 bases remained unmatched. The CDR3 runs 13 residues. CDR1 is SGHAT and CDR2 is FQNNGV in the germline V gene. The CDR3 loop reads CASSSGTGSEQFF. The CDR3 DNA is TGTGCCAGCAGCTCCGGGACAGGGAGCGAGCAGTTCTTC.

J is TRBJ2-1 and V is TRBV7-8; 7 nucleotides line up with TRBD2. CDR3 length: 15 amino acids. V gave up 1 base and J gave up 7 bases; unmatched junction bases: 7. Germline-derived CDR1 and CDR2 are SGHVS and FQNEAQ. The CDR3 loop reads CASSLVGGLVNEQFF. CDR3 nucleotide sequence: TGTGCCAGCAGCTTAGTAGGCGGACTAGTTAATGAGCAGTTCTTC.

This clone occurred a few times. The rearrangement uses TRBV18 and TRBJ2-5; TRBD2 matches at 12 bases. Unmatched junction bases numbered 10, after V lost 0 bases and J lost 5 bases. The CDR3 sequence is 18 residues long. CDR1 is KGHSH and CDR2 is LQKENI in the germline V gene. The CDR3, as DNA: TGTGCCAGCTCACCACCGGGACTAGCGGGTCTTGTGATCGAGACCCAGTACTTC. It codes for CASSPPGLAGLVIETQYF.